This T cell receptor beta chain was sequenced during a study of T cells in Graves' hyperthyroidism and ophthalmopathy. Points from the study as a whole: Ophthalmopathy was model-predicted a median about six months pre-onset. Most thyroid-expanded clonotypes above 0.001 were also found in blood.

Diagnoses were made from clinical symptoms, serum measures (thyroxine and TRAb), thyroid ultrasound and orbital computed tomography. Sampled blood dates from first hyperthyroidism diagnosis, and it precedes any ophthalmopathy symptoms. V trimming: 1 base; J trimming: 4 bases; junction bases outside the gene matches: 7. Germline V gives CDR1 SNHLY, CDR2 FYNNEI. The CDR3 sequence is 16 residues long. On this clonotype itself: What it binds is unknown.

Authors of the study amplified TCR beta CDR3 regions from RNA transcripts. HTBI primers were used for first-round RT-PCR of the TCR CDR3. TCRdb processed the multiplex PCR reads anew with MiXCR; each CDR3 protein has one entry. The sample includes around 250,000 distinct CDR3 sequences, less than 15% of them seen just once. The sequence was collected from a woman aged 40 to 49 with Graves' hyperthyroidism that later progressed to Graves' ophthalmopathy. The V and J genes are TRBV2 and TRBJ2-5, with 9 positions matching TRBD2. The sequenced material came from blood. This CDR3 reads CASSEGIAGAIETQYF. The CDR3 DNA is TGTGCCAGCAGTGAAGGGATAGCGGGGGCCATAGAGACCCAGTACTTC.